This passage covers 19 T cell receptor beta chains from one sample sequenced in a study of CD8 T cells in ankylosing spondylitis. TCRdb reprocessed the 5' RACE reads via MiXCR and lists one record per CDR3 protein. The table has about 36,000 distinct CDR3 sequences, approximately 10% seen once. Sequenced input: synovial fluid, either unsorted or a sorted T cell fraction (not recorded which). The receptors were sampled from a male donor with ankylosing spondylitis.

V and J are TRBV3-1 and TRBJ2-3; D may correspond to TRBD1 or TRBD2 (5 bases each). The germline gives CDR1 LGHDT, CDR2 YNNKEL (reference sequence). This CDR3 is 14 amino acids long. Trimming removed 2 bases at V and 5 bases at J, with 11 bases between. CDR3 loop: CASSQPGAGDTQYF. As DNA, the CDR3 is TGTGCCAGCAGCCAACCCGGGGCGGGAGATACGCAGTATTTT.

This clonotype has ten or more counts. The J gene is TRBJ2-7, the V gene TRBV20-1; TRBD2 might be the D (6 bases). The CDR3 consists of 14 residues. V was cut by 1 base and J by 2 bases, with 12 bases left in between. Germline V gives CDR1 DFQATT, CDR2 SNEGSKA (reference sequence). DNA for the CDR3: TGCAGTGCTAGAGGGGATAGCGGCGCCTACGAGCAGTACTTC. Translating it yields CSARGDSGAYEQYF.

The chain combines TRBV20-1 with TRBJ1-2; 7 bases agree with TRBD1. This CDR3 region has 11 residues. J gave up 13 bases and V 3 bases, and 8 bases lay outside the gene matches. CDR1 and CDR2 from the germline V gene are DFQATT and SNEGSKA (reference sequence). The CDR3 sequence: CSAREGAPSTF. The CDR3 DNA sequence: TGCAGTGCTAGGGAGGGGGCGCCTAGCACCTTC.

The gene calls are TRBV7-2 and TRBJ2-7; D is unclear. The CDR3 is 13 residues long. CDR1 and CDR2 from the germline V gene are SGHTA and FQGNSA. The V gene lost 4 bases and the J gene lost 5 bases, with 12 bases spanning the gap. The CDR3 nucleotides read TGTGCCAGCAGCTCACCCTACATCAACGAGCAGTACTTC. Translating gives CASSSPYINEQYF.

The chain uses TRBV7-2 and TRBJ2-6; 8 bases are shared with TRBD1. V lost 5 bases to trimming and J lost 0 bases; unmatched junction nucleotides: 6. Germline V gene data show CDR1 as SGHTA and CDR2 as FQGNSA. The CDR3 is 17 residues long. The CDR3 here is CASSPTGGNSGANVLTF. The CDR3 DNA reads as TGTGCCAGCAGCCCCACAGGGGGTAACTCTGGGGCCAACGTCCTGACTTTC.

The V gene is TRBV11-2, the J gene TRBJ1-2; D uncertain. Germline V lookup: CDR1 SGHAT, CDR2 FQNNGV. Trimming removed 5 bases at V and 4 bases at J, with 14 bases between. CDR3 size: 14 residues. CDR3 residues: CASSPVGPSYGYTF. CDR3 bases: TGTGCCAGCAGCCCCGTTGGTCCCTCCTATGGCTACACCTTC.

The J gene is TRBJ2-7, the V gene TRBV2; D is uncertain. Germline assignment: CDR1 SNHLY and CDR2 FYNNEI. V dropped 2 bases and J dropped 0 bases, with 5 bases sitting between them. The CDR3 length is 13 residues. The CDR3 is CASSENFSYEQYF. Here the CDR3 DNA reads TGTGCCAGCAGTGAAAACTTCTCCTACGAGCAGTACTTC.

In regard to this clonotype: A much more abundant neighbour one base away suggests this may be a read error. This rearrangement joins TRBV29-1 to TRBJ1-1; D is undetermined. CDR3 length: 14 amino acids. The germline CDR1 and CDR2 sequences are SQVTM and ANQGSEA. CDR3 protein: CSVLTRRMNAEAFF. The CDR3 DNA is TGCAGCGTTTTAACCCGGAGAATGAACGCTGAAGCTTTCTTT.

This clonotype was observed at least ten times. The chain has TRBV5-1 and TRBJ2-7; D remains ambiguous. Germline values: CDR1 SGHRS, CDR2 YFSETQ. Trimming took 6 bases from V and 0 from J, leaving 10 bases between them. The CDR3 covers 13 residues. DNA of the CDR3: TGCGCCAGCACAGACGGATCCTCCTACGAGCAGTACTTC. Amino acid sequence: CASTDGSSYEQYF.

This clonotype was picked up a small number of times. The rearrangement uses TRBV30 and TRBJ2-7; D is possibly TRBD1 (5 bases). Germline lookup yields CDR1 GTSNPN and CDR2 SVGIG (reference sequence). V lost 2 bases and J lost 2, with 7 bases in between. The CDR3 length is 12 residues. The CDR3 sequence: CAWSPGPYEQYF. Written as DNA, the CDR3 is TGTGCCTGGAGTCCAGGGCCCTACGAGCAGTACTTC.

This clonotype was counted a few times. An end of the junction differs from the germline gene, which may be a read error. The chain employs TRBV3-1 and TRBJ2-6; unclear D gene. Germline assignment: CDR1 LGHDT and CDR2 YNNKEL (reference sequence). This CDR3 is built from 16 residues. The CDR3 is CANSQDPGSGANVLTF. The DNA of the CDR3 is TGTGCCAACAGCCAAGATCCGGGTTCTGGGGCCAACGTCCTGACTTTC.

The chain joins TRBV5-6 to TRBJ2-2, with a tentative D call TRBD2 (6 bases). Germline CDR1 SGHDT, CDR2 YYEEEE. V was cut by 0 bases and J by 10 bases, with 10 bases left in between. This CDR3 region has 13 residues. The CDR3 DNA reads as TGTGCCAGCAGCTTGGGTAGGCGGGAGGAGCTGTTTTTT. It encodes CASSLGRREELFF.

This clonotype was seen a few times. V usage is TRBV7-9 and J usage is TRBJ2-1; D not certain. The CDR3 covers 15 residues. In germline, CDR1 is SEHNR, CDR2 FQNEAQ (reference sequence). Trimming removed 1 base from V and 3 bases from J, with 10 bases in between. The CDR3 loop is CASSLGRYYYNEQFF. In nucleotides, the CDR3 is TGTGCCAGCAGCTTAGGGCGATATTACTACAATGAGCAGTTCTTC.

This clonotype was seen many times. The CDR3 is CASSLGGAEDTQYF. DNA of the CDR3: TGTGCCAGCAGTCTAGGGGGCGCTGAGGATACGCAGTATTTT. The chain employs TRBV6-1 and TRBJ2-3; 7 bases align to TRBD1. Trimming removed 5 bases from V and 6 bases from J; junction bases left unmatched: 8. CDR3 size: 14 residues. Germline V gene data show CDR1 as MNHNS and CDR2 as SASEGT.

The rearrangement joins TRBV11-2 to TRBJ1-2, with D tentatively TRBD1 (5 bases). CDR1 SGHAT and CDR2 FQNNGV come from the germline V gene. Trimming cost V 5 bases and J 1 base, with 23 bases left between them. The CDR3 is 18 residues long. CDR3 in amino acids: CASSPGRGGESDNYGYTF. Here the CDR3 DNA reads TGTGCCAGCAGCCCTGGGAGGGGAGGGGAGTCGGATAACTATGGCTACACCTTC.

The chain links TRBV19 to TRBJ2-5; no definite D call. Germline lookup yields CDR1 LNHDA and CDR2 SQIVND (reference sequence). This CDR3 has 11 amino acids. Trimming took off 3 bases at V and 3 bases at J, with 2 bases between the two ends. CDR3 residues: CASSIKETQYF. For the CDR3, the DNA is TGTGCCAGTAGTATTAAAGAGACCCAGTACTTC.

V usage is TRBV5-1 and J usage is TRBJ2-3, with D hard to call. From germline, CDR1 is SGHRS and CDR2 YFSETQ. Trimming removed 4 bases from V and 1 base from J, with 13 bases in between. This CDR3 spans 15 amino acids. The CDR3 here is CASSPLSPGTDTQYF. The CDR3 DNA reads as TGCGCCAGCAGCCCATTGTCGCCGGGCACAGATACGCAGTATTTT.

The chain has TRBV7-8 and TRBJ1-1; D not resolved. The V and J ends lost 10 bases and 4 bases respectively, with 10 bases between them. Germline V gene sequence: CDR1 SGHVS, CDR2 FQNEAQ. This CDR3 has 11 amino acids. CDR3 sequence: CATPRGTEAFF. The CDR3 nucleotides read TGTGCCACCCCACGGGGCACTGAAGCTTTCTTT.

The chain has TRBV19 and TRBJ2-2; the D gene is possibly TRBD1 (5 bases). CDR3 length: 12 residues. CDR1 is LNHDA and CDR2 is SQIVND in the germline V gene (reference sequence). Trimming left V 8 bases short and J 5 bases short, with 9 bases between. The CDR3: CASEGETGELFF. The CDR3 DNA reads as TGTGCCAGTGAAGGGGAAACCGGGGAGCTGTTTTTT.